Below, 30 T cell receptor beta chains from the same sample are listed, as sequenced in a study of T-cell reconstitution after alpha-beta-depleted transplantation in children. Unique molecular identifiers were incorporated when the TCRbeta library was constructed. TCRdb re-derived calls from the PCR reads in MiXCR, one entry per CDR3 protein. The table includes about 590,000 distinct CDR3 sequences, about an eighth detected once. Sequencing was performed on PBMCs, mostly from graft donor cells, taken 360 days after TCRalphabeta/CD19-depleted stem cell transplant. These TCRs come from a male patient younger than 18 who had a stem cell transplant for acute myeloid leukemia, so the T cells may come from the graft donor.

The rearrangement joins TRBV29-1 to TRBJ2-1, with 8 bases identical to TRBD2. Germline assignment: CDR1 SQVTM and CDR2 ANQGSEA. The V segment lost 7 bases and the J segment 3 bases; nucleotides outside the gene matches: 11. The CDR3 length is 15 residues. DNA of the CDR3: TGCAGCGCGTGGGGCCTTAGCGGGGACTACAATGAGCAGTTCTTC. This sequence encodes CSAWGLSGDYNEQFF.

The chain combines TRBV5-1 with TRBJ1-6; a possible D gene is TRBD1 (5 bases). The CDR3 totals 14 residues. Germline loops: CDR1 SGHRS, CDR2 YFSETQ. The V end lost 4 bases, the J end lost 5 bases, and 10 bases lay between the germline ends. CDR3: CASSVGRDNSPLHF. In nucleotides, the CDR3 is TGCGCCAGCAGCGTGGGACGGGATAATTCACCCCTCCACTTT.

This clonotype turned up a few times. The CDR3 nucleotides read TGTGCCAGCAGGGGACTAGCGGGAGATACCGGGGAGCTGTTTTTT. This codes for CASRGLAGDTGELFF. The gene calls are TRBV7-9 and TRBJ2-2, with TRBD2 matching 14 bases. V dropped 6 bases and J dropped 5; count of bases not matched to a gene: 2. CDR3 size: 15 residues. Germline V gives CDR1 SEHNR, CDR2 FQNEAQ (reference sequence).

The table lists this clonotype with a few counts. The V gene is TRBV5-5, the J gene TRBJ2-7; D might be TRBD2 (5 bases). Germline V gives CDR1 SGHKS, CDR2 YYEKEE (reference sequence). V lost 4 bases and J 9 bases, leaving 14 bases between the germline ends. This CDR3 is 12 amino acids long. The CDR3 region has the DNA TGTGCCAGCAGCCCGGAGCCCCGGGGGCAGTACTTC. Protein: CASSPEPRGQYF.

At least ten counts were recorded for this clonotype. CDR3: CSVEPGTGLHEQYF. Here the CDR3 DNA reads TGCAGCGTGGAACCCGGGACAGGGCTTCACGAGCAGTACTTC. This chain links TRBV29-1 with TRBJ2-7; 9 bases align to TRBD1. The V gene end was trimmed by 6 bases and the J gene end by 5 bases; junction bases not matched to a gene: 11. CDR3 length equals 14 residues. Germline values: CDR1 SQVTM, CDR2 ANQGSEA.

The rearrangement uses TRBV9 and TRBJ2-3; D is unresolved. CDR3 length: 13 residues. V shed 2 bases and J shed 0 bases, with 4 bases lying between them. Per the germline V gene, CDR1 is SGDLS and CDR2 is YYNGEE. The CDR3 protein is CASSVASTDTQYF. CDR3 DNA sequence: TGTGCCAGCAGCGTGGCCAGCACAGATACGCAGTATTTT. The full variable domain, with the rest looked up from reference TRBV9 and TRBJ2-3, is DSGVTQTPKHLITATGQRVTLRCSPRSGDLSVYWYQQSLDQGLQFLIQYYNGEERAKGNILERFSAQQFPDLHSELNLSSLELGDSALYFCASSVASTDTQYFGPGTRLTVL.

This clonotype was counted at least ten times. CDR3 in amino acids: CASSPNRGAKNIQYF. The CDR3 nucleotides are TGTGCCAGCAGCCCAAACAGGGGTGCCAAAAACATTCAGTACTTC. The chain couples TRBV7-2 to TRBJ2-4; 7 bases are shared with TRBD1. The CDR3 runs 15 residues. Per the germline V gene, CDR1 is SGHTA and CDR2 is FQGNSA. Trimming removed 5 bases from V and 1 base from J; junction bases left unmatched: 5. The variable domain in full, with the rest retrieved from reference TRBV7-2 and TRBJ2-4, is GAGVSQSPSNKVTEKGKDVELRCDPISGHTALYWYRQSLGQGLEFLIYFQGNSAPDKSGLPSDRFSAERTGGSVSTLTIQRTQQEDSAVYLCASSPNRGAKNIQYFGAGTRLSVL.

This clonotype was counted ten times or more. The CDR3 protein is CATAGGGFRVNEQFF. In DNA form, the CDR3 reads TGTGCCACCGCCGGGGGGGGCTTTAGGGTCAATGAGCAGTTCTTC. The chain employs TRBV15 and TRBJ2-1, with 8 bases aligning to TRBD2. The germline V gene has CDR1 LNHNV and CDR2 YYDKDF (reference sequence). CDR3 size: 15 residues. V was clipped by 8 bases and J by 6 bases; unmatched bases: 12.

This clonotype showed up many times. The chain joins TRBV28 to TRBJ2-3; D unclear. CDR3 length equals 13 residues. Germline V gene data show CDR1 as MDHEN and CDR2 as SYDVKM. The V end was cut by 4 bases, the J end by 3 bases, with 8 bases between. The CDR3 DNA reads TGTGCCAGCAGTTCCCTTCGGACAGATACGCAGTATTTT. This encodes CASSSLRTDTQYF.

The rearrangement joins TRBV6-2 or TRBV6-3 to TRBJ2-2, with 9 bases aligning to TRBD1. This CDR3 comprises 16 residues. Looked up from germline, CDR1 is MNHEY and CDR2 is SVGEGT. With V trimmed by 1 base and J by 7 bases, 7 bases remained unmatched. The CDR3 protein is CASSYWGTGRDGELFF. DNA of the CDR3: TGTGCCAGCAGTTACTGGGGGACAGGGCGTGACGGGGAGCTGTTTTTT.

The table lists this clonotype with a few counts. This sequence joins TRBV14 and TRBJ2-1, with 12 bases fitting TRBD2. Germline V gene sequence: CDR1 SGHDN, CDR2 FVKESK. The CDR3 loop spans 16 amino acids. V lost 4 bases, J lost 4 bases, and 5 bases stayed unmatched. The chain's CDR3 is CASSRTSGTIYNEQFF. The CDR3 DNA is TGTGCCAGCAGCCGGACTAGCGGGACCATTTACAATGAGCAGTTCTTC. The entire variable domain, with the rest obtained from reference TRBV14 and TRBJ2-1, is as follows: EAGVTQFPSHSVIEKGQTVTLRCDPISGHDNLYWYRRVMGKEIKFLLHFVKESKQDESGMPNNRFLAERTGGTYSTLKVQPAELEDSGVYFCASSRTSGTIYNEQFFGPGTRLTVL.

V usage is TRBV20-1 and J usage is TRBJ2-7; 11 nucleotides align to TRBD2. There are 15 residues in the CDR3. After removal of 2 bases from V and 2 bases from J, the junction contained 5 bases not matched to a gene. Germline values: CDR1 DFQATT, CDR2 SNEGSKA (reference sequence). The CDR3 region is CSARYGTSGTYEQYF. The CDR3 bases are TGCAGTGCTAGATATGGGACTAGCGGCACCTACGAGCAGTACTTC.

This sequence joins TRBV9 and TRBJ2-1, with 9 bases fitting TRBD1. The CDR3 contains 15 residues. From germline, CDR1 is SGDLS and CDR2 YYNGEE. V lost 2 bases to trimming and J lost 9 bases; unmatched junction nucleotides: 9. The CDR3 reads CASSVGTGPTGEQFF. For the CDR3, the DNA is TGTGCCAGCAGCGTCGGGACAGGGCCTACAGGTGAGCAGTTCTTC. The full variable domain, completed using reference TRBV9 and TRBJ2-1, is DSGVTQTPKHLITATGQRVTLRCSPRSGDLSVYWYQQSLDQGLQFLIQYYNGEERAKGNILERFSAQQFPDLHSELNLSSLELGDSALYFCASSVGTGPTGEQFFGPGTRLTVL.

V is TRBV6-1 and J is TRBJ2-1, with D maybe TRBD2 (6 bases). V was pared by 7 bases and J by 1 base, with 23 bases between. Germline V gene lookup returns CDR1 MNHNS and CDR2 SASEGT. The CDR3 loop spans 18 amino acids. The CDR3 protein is CASIPGTGPGLSYNEQFF. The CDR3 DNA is TGTGCCAGCATCCCCGGGACTGGACCGGGTCTTTCCTACAATGAGCAGTTCTTC.

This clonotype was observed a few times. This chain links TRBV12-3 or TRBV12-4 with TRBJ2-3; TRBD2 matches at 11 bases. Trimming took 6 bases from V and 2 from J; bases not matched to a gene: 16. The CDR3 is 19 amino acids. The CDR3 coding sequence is TGTGCCAGCAGGCCCGGGACTAGCGGAATGGTGGTGTACACAGATACGCAGTATTTT. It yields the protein CASRPGTSGMVVYTDTQYF.

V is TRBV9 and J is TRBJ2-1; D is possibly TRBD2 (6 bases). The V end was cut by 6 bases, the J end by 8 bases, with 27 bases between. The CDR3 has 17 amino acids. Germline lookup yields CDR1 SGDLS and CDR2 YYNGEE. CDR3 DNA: TGTGCCAGCACCGTCCCGGGAGCGCCGGGAGAAATTGATGAGCAGTTCTTC. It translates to CASTVPGAPGEIDEQFF.

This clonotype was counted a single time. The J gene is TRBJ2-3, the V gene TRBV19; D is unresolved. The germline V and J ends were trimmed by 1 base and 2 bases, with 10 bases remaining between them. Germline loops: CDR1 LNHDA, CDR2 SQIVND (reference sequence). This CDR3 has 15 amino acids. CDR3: CASSIVSGYTDTQYF. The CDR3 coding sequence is TGTGCCAGTAGTATAGTGTCCGGATACACAGATACGCAGTATTTT.

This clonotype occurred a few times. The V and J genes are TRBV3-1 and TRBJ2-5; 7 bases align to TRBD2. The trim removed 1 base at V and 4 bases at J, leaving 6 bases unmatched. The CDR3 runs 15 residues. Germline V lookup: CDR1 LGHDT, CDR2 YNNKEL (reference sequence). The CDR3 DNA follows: TGTGCCAGCAGCCAAGTAAGACTAGCTGGAGAGACCCAGTACTTC. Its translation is CASSQVRLAGETQYF.

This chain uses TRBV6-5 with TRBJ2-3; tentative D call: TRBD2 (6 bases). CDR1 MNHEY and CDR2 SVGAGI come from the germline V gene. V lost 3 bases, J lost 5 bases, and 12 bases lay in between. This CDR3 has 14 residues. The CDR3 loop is CASSYPAEGDTQYF. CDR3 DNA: TGTGCCAGCAGTTATCCAGCGGAGGGAGATACGCAGTATTTT.

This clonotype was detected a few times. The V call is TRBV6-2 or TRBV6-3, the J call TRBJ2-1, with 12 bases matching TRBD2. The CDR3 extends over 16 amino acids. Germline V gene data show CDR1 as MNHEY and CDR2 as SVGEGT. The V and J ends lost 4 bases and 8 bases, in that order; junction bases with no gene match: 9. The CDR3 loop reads CASSSETSGSLYEQFF. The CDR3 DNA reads TGTGCCAGCAGTTCCGAGACTAGCGGGAGTTTGTATGAGCAGTTCTTC.

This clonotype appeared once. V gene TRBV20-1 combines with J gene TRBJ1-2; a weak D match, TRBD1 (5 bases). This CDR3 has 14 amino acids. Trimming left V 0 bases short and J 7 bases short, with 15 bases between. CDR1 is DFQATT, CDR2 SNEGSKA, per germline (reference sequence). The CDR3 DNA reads TGCAGTGCTAGAGATATAAGGGGCCTCCGTGGCTACACCTTC. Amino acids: CSARDIRGLRGYTF.

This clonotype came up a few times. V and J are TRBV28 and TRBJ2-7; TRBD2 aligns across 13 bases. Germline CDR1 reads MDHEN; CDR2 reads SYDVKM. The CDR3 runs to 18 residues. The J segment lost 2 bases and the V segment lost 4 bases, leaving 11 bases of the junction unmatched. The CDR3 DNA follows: TGTGCCAGCAGTTCACTAGCGGGAGGGCCGGGGGGGGCCTACGAGCAGTACTTC. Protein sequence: CASSSLAGGPGGAYEQYF.

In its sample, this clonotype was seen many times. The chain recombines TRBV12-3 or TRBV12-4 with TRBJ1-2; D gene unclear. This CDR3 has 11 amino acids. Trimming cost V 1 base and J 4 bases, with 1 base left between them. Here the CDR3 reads CASSLGYGYTF. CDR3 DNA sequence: TGTGCCAGCAGTTTAGGCTATGGCTACACCTTC.

The CDR3 here is CASSRQGARQPQHF. For the CDR3, the DNA is TGTGCCAGCAGTCGGCAGGGGGCGAGGCAGCCCCAGCATTTT. The chain links TRBV28 to TRBJ1-5, with 8 bases matching TRBD1. Germline CDR1 MDHEN, CDR2 SYDVKM. CDR3 length: 14 amino acids. J lost 7 bases, V lost 5 bases, and 7 bases had no gene match.

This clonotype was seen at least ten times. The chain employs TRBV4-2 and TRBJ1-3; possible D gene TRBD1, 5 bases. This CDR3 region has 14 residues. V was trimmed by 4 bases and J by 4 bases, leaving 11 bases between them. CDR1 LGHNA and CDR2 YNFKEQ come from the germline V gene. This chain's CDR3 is CASSPWGSGNTIYF. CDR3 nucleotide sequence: TGTGCCAGCAGCCCCTGGGGGTCCGGAAACACCATATATTTT.

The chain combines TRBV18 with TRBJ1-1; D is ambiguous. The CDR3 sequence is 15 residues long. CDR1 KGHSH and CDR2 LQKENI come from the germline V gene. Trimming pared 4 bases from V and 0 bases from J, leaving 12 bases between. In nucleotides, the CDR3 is TGTGCCAGCTCACTAACGCTGGGCATGAACACTGAAGCTTTCTTT. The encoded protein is CASSLTLGMNTEAFF. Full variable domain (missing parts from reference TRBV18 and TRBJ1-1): NAGVMQNPRHLVRRRGQEARLRCSPMKGHSHVYWYRQLPEEGLKFMVYLQKENIIDESGMPKERFSAEFPKEGPSILRIQQVVRGDSAAYFCASSLTLGMNTEAFFGQGTRLTVV.

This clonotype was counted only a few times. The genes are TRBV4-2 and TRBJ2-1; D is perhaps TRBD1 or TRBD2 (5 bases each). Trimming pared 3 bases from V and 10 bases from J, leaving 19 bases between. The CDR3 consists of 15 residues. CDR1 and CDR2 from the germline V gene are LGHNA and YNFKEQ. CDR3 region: CASSHQSGTLGEQFF. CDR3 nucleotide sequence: TGTGCCAGCAGCCATCAATCCGGGACCCTCGGGGAGCAGTTCTTC.

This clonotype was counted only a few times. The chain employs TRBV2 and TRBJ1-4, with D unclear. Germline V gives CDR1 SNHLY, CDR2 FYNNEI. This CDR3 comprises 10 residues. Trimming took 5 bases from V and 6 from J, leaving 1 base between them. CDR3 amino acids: CASSHEKLFF. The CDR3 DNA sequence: TGTGCCAGCAGTCATGAAAAACTGTTTTTT.

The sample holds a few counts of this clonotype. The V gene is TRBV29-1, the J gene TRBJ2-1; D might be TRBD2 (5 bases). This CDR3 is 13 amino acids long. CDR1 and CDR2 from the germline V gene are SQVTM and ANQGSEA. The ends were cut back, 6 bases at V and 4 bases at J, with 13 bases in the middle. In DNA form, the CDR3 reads TGCAGCGTCGAGGGCCTCGCTTACAATGAGCAGTTCTTC. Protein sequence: CSVEGLAYNEQFF.

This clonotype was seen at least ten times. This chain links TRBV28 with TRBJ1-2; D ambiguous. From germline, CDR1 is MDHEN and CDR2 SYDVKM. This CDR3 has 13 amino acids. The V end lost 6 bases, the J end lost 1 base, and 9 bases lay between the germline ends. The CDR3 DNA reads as TGTGCCAGCAGAGAGACGGTTAACTATGGCTACACCTTC. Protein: CASRETVNYGYTF.